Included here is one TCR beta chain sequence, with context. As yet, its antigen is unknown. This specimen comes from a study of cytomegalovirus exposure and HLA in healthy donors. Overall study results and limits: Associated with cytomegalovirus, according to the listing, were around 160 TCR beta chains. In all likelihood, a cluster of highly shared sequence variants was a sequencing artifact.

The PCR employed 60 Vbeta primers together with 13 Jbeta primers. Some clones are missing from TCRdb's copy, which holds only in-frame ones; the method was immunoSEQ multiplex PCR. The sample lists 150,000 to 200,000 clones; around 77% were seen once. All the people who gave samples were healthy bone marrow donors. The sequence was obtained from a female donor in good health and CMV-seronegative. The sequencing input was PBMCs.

The CDR3 sequence: CASRGQGAQPQHF. The DNA for the CDR3 is TGTGCCAGCAGGGGACAGGGGGCCCAGCCCCAGCATTTT. The chain recombines TRBV6-1 with TRBJ1-5, with 12 bases that match TRBD1. Germline V gives CDR1 MNHNS, CDR2 SASEGT. There are 13 residues in the CDR3. The J segment lost 7 bases and the V segment lost 6 bases, leaving 1 base of the junction unmatched.